This T cell receptor (beta chain) was found in a study of shared clonotypes between healthy human individuals. Germline V gene data show CDR1 as SGDLS and CDR2 as YYNGEE. Trimming took off 4 bases at V and 1 base at J, with 14 bases between the two ends. This CDR3 has 15 residues. TCRdb's copy holds only in-frame clones and misses some; the assay was immunoSEQ multiplex PCR. Of roughly 2.5 million clones listed, just over 90% are singletons. The sample consisted of naive CD4+ T cells sorted from blood. Indicated subset: CD45RA+ positively selected. The sequence was collected from a man aged 18 to 30 in good health. The chain has TRBV9 and TRBJ1-2; D gene ambiguous. The CDR3 region has the DNA TGTGCCAGCAGCCCAGAATCCCCACTTAACTATGGCTACACCTTC. It codes for CASSPESPLNYGYTF.